This TCR beta chain was sequenced during a study of T cell responses to AZD1222 COVID-19 vaccine. Profiled with immunoSEQ multiplex PCR; TCRdb holds only in-frame clones, not every one. Altogether under 75,000 clones are present, 85% being singletons, with the ten largest covering around 20%. The CDR3 extends over 17 amino acids. Trimming took 6 bases from V and 4 from J; bases not matched to a gene: 9. Germline V gene data show CDR1 as MNHEY and CDR2 as SMNVEV (reference sequence). This rearrangement joins TRBV27 to TRBJ2-1, with 13 bases fitting TRBD2. The sequencing here drew on peripheral blood, taken on day 0 of AZD1222 vaccination. The receptor's source is an adult in good health. CDR3 residues: CASRKRGTSGNYNEQFF. The CDR3 DNA sequence: TGTGCCAGCAGGAAGAGGGGGACTAGCGGGAATTACAATGAGCAGTTCTTC.